Below, 27 T cell receptor beta chains from the same sample are listed, as sequenced in a study of cytomegalovirus exposure and HLA in healthy donors. PCR used 60 Vbeta primers and 13 Jbeta primers. Libraries were prepared by immunoSEQ multiplex PCR; TCRdb keeps only in-frame clonotypes and omits some of them. The profile covers tens of thousands of clones, with about 78% appearing a single time and 1.1% taken by the ten largest. The sample comprised PBMCs. These receptors were collected from a male donor in good health and CMV-seronegative.

The chain couples TRBV2 to TRBJ1-5; the D gene is possibly TRBD1 (6 bases). The germline V and J ends were trimmed by 2 bases and 7 bases, with 15 bases remaining between them. The CDR3 spans 15 residues. Germline V gene sequence: CDR1 SNHLY, CDR2 FYNNEI. CDR3 amino acids: CASSEIFGGGQPQHF. The CDR3 coding sequence is TGTGCCAGCAGTGAAATCTTTGGGGGCGGGCAGCCCCAGCATTTT.

The chain carries TRBV30 and TRBJ2-5; 7 bases agree with TRBD1. Gene TRBJ2-7 matches the end of the DNA better, so the J call may be wrong. The CDR3 has 14 residues. Germline V gene data show CDR1 as GTSNPN and CDR2 as SVGIG (reference sequence). The CDR3 sequence: CAWRRDRADYEQYF. The DNA for the CDR3 is TGTGCCTGGAGGAGAGACAGGGCGGATTACGAGCAGTACTTC.

The V gene is TRBV9, the J gene TRBJ2-3; maybe TRBD2 (5 bases). The CDR3 is 13 residues long. V lost 4 bases and J lost 5, with 11 bases in between. Germline V gives CDR1 SGDLS, CDR2 YYNGEE. The CDR3 DNA follows: TGTGCCAGCAGCAATCGAGCGGAAGATACGCAGTATTTT. Translated: CASSNRAEDTQYF.

Worth noting for this clone: A read error may produce the germline difference seen at one junction end. The CDR3 DNA is TGTTCCAGCAGCTTAGACAGGGTTAACTATGGCTACACCTTC. This gives the protein CSSSLDRVNYGYTF. The V call is TRBV7-9, the J call TRBJ1-2; TRBD1 matches 7 bases. The CDR3 extends over 14 amino acids. The germline CDR1 and CDR2 sequences are SEHNR and FQNEAQ (reference sequence).

The chain has TRBV14 and TRBJ2-7, with 9 bases matching TRBD1. This CDR3 is built from 14 residues. Germline CDR1 is SGHDN and CDR2 is FVKESK. V shed 4 bases, J shed 2 bases, and the junction held 3 bases outside the gene matches. Here the CDR3 DNA reads TGTGCCAGCAGCCCCGGGACAGGGACCTACGAGCAGTACTTC. Translated: CASSPGTGTYEQYF.

V and J are TRBV5-1 and TRBJ2-3, with TRBD2 matching 11 bases. Trimming cost V 5 bases and J 2 bases; bases outside gene matches: 1. CDR1 SGHRS and CDR2 YFSETQ come from the germline V gene. CDR3 length: 14 amino acids. CDR3 loop: CASSSGGATDTQYF. The CDR3 DNA is TGCGCCAGCAGTAGCGGGGGGGCCACAGATACGCAGTATTTT.

V is TRBV15 and J is TRBJ1-1, with D tentatively TRBD1 (5 bases). Germline assignment: CDR1 LNHNV and CDR2 YYDKDF (reference sequence). There are 16 residues in the CDR3. V was cut by 0 bases and J by 4 bases, with 15 bases left in between. The CDR3 reads CATSRDRIGVGTEAFF. CDR3 DNA: TGTGCCACCAGCAGAGATAGAATAGGGGTGGGCACTGAAGCTTTCTTT.

Regarding this clone: Other nucleotide sequences in the sample specify the same CDR3. The chain couples TRBV4-3 to TRBJ1-2; no definite D call. Germline V gene lookup returns CDR1 LGHNA and CDR2 YSLEER. The CDR3 has 13 amino acids. With 1 base removed from V and 7 bases from J, the gap between germline ends came to 10 bases. CDR3 protein: CASSQGSGGGYTF. CDR3 bases: TGCGCCAGCAGCCAAGGATCCGGAGGTGGCTACACCTTC.

This chain links TRBV7-9 with TRBJ2-2, with D tentatively TRBD2 (5 bases). This CDR3 spans 14 amino acids. V was trimmed by 9 bases and J by 3 bases, leaving 14 bases between them. Germline CDR1 is SEHNR and CDR2 is FQNEAQ (reference sequence). The CDR3 region has the DNA TGTGCCAGTACAACTACTAGGGACACCGGGGAGCTGTTTTTT. This sequence encodes CASTTTRDTGELFF.

The chain employs TRBV11-2 and TRBJ2-7; D gene ambiguous. CDR3 size: 13 residues. Germline CDR1 and CDR2: SGHAT and FQNNGV. The V gene lost 5 bases and the J gene lost 7 bases, with 15 bases spanning the gap. CDR3 amino acids: CASSNMRNSEQYF. Written as DNA, the CDR3 is TGTGCCAGCAGCAACATGCGGAACTCGGAGCAGTACTTC.

The chain couples TRBV5-1 to TRBJ2-1; 7 bases line up with TRBD2. Germline V gene lookup returns CDR1 SGHRS and CDR2 YFSETQ. Unmatched junction bases numbered 6, after V lost 5 bases and J lost 1 base. The CDR3 sequence is 15 residues long. For the CDR3, the DNA is TGCGCCAGCAGGGAGCGGGAAGTTTCCTACAATGAGCAGTTCTTC. This gives the protein CASREREVSYNEQFF. Full variable domain (outside the CDR3, taken from reference TRBV5-1 and TRBJ2-1): KAGVTQTPRYLIKTRGQQVTLSCSPISGHRSVSWYQQTPGQGLQFLFEYFSETQRNKGNFPGRFSGRQFSNSRSEMNVSTLELGDSALYLCASREREVSYNEQFFGPGTRLTVL.

The table lists this clone with a few counts. The V gene is TRBV21-1, the J gene TRBJ2-3; the DNA was not compared with TRBD2, the D call given in the table. TRBV21-1 counts as a pseudogene. The CDR3 sequence is 18 residues long. CDR3 coding DNA: TGTGCCAGCAGCACCCGACCGCTTCCGGGAGCTAGCACAGATACGCAGTATTTT. Translated: CASSTRPLPGASTDTQYF.

The V call is TRBV7-2, the J call TRBJ2-1; the D gene is possibly TRBD2 (5 bases). The CDR3 covers 14 residues. The ends were cut back, 5 bases at V and 9 bases at J, with 17 bases in the middle. Germline CDR1 and CDR2: SGHTA and FQGNSA. This chain's CDR3 is CASSPWTSPTEQFF. In DNA form, the CDR3 reads TGTGCCAGCAGCCCCTGGACTTCTCCCACTGAGCAGTTCTTC.

This clone was recorded once. The chain employs TRBV6-1 and TRBJ2-1; 9 bases agree with TRBD2. Trimming at V came to 0 bases and at J to 4 bases, leaving 4 bases not matched to a gene. This CDR3 is 16 amino acids long. The germline gives CDR1 MNHNS, CDR2 SASEGT. The chain's CDR3 is CASSEAETSGYNEQFF. The CDR3 nucleotides are TGTGCCAGCAGTGAAGCGGAGACTAGCGGATACAATGAGCAGTTCTTC.

The V call is TRBV5-4, the J call TRBJ1-2; TRBD1 might be the D (6 bases). Trimming pared 3 bases from V and 6 bases from J, leaving 18 bases between. The CDR3 has 15 amino acids. Germline lookup yields CDR1 SGHNT and CDR2 YYREEE (reference sequence). The DNA for the CDR3 is TGTGCCAGCAGCTCCCGCGAGGGCAGGGGTAATGGCTACACCTTC. It encodes CASSSREGRGNGYTF. Full variable domain (rest looked up from reference TRBV5-4 and TRBJ1-2): ETGVTQSPTHLIKTRGQQVTLRCSSQSGHNTVSWYQQALGQGPQFIFQYYREEENGRGNFPPRFSGLQFPNYSSELNVNALELDDSALYLCASSSREGRGNGYTFGSGTRLTVV.

The CDR3 DNA reads TGTGCCAGCAGTGCTACCGGGACAGGGGGCGCTCGTGTGAAACTGTTTTTT. Translation: CASSATGTGGARVKLFF. The chain carries TRBV28 and TRBJ1-4, with 12 bases identical to TRBD1. The CDR3 is 17 residues long. The V segment lost 5 bases and the J segment 11 bases; nucleotides outside the gene matches: 15. Germline values: CDR1 MDHEN, CDR2 SYDVKM.

CDR3 protein: CASTIGGAYEQYF. The CDR3 DNA is TGTGCCAGCACAATCGGGGGGGCCTACGAGCAGTACTTC. This chain joins TRBV18 and TRBJ2-7; 8 nucleotides agree with TRBD2. Germline-derived CDR1 and CDR2 are KGHSH and LQKENI. The CDR3 totals 13 residues. V dropped 8 bases and J dropped 2; count of bases not matched to a gene: 5.

This chain uses TRBV7-6 with TRBJ1-3, with D possibly being TRBD1 (6 bases). CDR3 length equals 15 residues. Germline CDR1 SGHVS, CDR2 FNYEAQ. V gave up 1 base and J gave up 0 bases, with 7 bases separating them. Here the CDR3 reads CASSLGTVSGNTIYF. The CDR3 DNA reads TGTGCCAGCAGCTTAGGGACAGTCTCTGGAAACACCATATATTTT.

This clone was observed once. V usage is TRBV27 and J usage is TRBJ2-7; 12 bases map to TRBD2. This CDR3 has 15 residues. Germline V gene data show CDR1 as MNHEY and CDR2 as SMNVEV (reference sequence). J lost 5 bases, V lost 3 bases, and 5 bases had no gene match. This CDR3 is CASSFSSGRGDEQYF. The CDR3 DNA is TGTGCCAGCAGTTTCTCTAGCGGGAGGGGAGACGAGCAGTACTTC.

The chain's CDR3 is CASSLVGGAVQETQYF. In DNA, the CDR3 is TGTGCCAGCAGCTTAGTCGGGGGAGCAGTTCAAGAGACCCAGTACTTC. The chain has TRBV7-2 and TRBJ2-5; tentatively, D is TRBD2 (6 bases). The V end lost 1 base, the J end lost 2 bases, and 14 bases lay between the germline ends. Germline V gives CDR1 SGHTA, CDR2 FQGNSA. The CDR3 is 16 amino acids. The full variable domain, completed using reference TRBV7-2 and TRBJ2-5, is GAGVSQSPSNKVTEKGKDVELRCDPISGHTALYWYRQSLGQGLEFLIYFQGNSAPDKSGLPSDRFSAERTGGSVSTLTIQRTQQEDSAVYLCASSLVGGAVQETQYFGPGTRLLVL.

CDR3 loop: CASSGASSYNEQFF. CDR3 nucleotides: TGTGCCAGCAGTGGGGCGAGCTCCTACAATGAGCAGTTCTTC. The genes are TRBV6-1 and TRBJ2-1, with unresolved D. This CDR3 has 14 residues. Trimming left V 4 bases short and J 0 bases short, with 7 bases between. The germline V gene encodes CDR1 MNHNS and CDR2 SASEGT.

For the CDR3, the DNA is TGTGCCAGTAGTATGGTTCAGGGGGCTGAAGCTTTCTTT. Its translation is CASSMVQGAEAFF. This sequence joins TRBV19 and TRBJ1-1; 7 bases map to TRBD1. The CDR3 spans 13 residues. Germline CDR1 LNHDA, CDR2 SQIVND (reference sequence). V was pared by 3 bases and J by 6 bases, with 4 bases of the junction left unmatched.

The V gene is TRBV5-6, the J gene TRBJ1-2; 9 bases align to TRBD1. The CDR3 sequence is 13 residues long. The V gene's germline CDR1 is SGHDT and CDR2 YYEEEE. V shed 4 bases and J 4 bases; nucleotides not matched to a gene: 2. The CDR3 spells CASSQGQGYGYTF. The CDR3 nucleotides read TGTGCCAGCAGCCAGGGACAGGGCTATGGCTACACCTTC.

The gene calls are TRBV7-6 and TRBJ2-2; TRBD2 agrees at 10 bases. The CDR3 contains 20 residues. In germline, CDR1 is SGHVS, CDR2 FNYEAQ. The ends lost 0 bases at V and 2 bases at J; junction bases unmatched: 12. CDR3 loop: CASSLAYRTSGAANTGELFF. The CDR3 DNA follows: TGTGCCAGCAGCTTAGCGTATAGGACTAGCGGAGCTGCCAACACCGGGGAGCTGTTTTTT.

The genes are TRBV28 and TRBJ1-1; tentatively, D is TRBD1 (6 bases). CDR1 and CDR2 (germline): MDHEN, SYDVKM. The CDR3 has 14 residues. Trimming left V 8 bases short and J 8 bases short, with 21 bases between. The CDR3 is CASCPQSGTGEAFF. Written as DNA, the CDR3 is TGTGCCAGCTGTCCGCAGTCCGGTACAGGGGAAGCTTTCTTT.

This clone appeared a single time. The rearrangement joins TRBV9 to TRBJ2-1; weak D call: TRBD2 (6 bases). The CDR3 extends over 14 amino acids. CDR1 is SGDLS and CDR2 is YYNGEE in the germline V gene. V lost 1 base, J lost 5 bases, and 10 bases lay in between. The CDR3 is CASSVSSAHNEQFF. For the CDR3, the DNA is TGTGCCAGCAGCGTATCTAGCGCCCACAATGAGCAGTTCTTC. The complete variable domain, with remaining parts taken from reference TRBV9 and TRBJ2-1, reads DSGVTQTPKHLITATGQRVTLRCSPRSGDLSVYWYQQSLDQGLQFLIQYYNGEERAKGNILERFSAQQFPDLHSELNLSSLELGDSALYFCASSVSSAHNEQFFGPGTRLTVL.

The genes are TRBV28 and TRBJ2-4; 8 nucleotides match TRBD1. The V gene end was trimmed by 5 bases and the J gene end by 1 base; junction bases not matched to a gene: 13. The CDR3 contains 18 residues. Germline CDR1 MDHEN, CDR2 SYDVKM. The CDR3 sequence: CASSPYLRQGTAKNIQYF. The CDR3 DNA reads TGTGCCAGCAGTCCCTATTTAAGACAGGGGACGGCCAAAAACATTCAGTACTTC.